This TCR beta chain was sequenced during a study of patients and donors after allogeneic stem cell transplantation. The trim removed 5 bases at V and 5 bases at J, leaving 7 bases unmatched. The CDR3 spans 14 residues. TCRdb itself ran the RT-PCR reads through MiXCR, one entry per CDR3 protein. The sample shows about a million distinct CDR3 sequences, 15% to 20% of them seen only once. This chain uses TRBV12-3 or TRBV12-4 with TRBJ2-7, with TRBD2 matching over 9 bases. The origin of this receptor is a human donor who was either an allogeneic HSCT recipient or a stem cell or donor lymphocyte infusion donor (not recorded which). It is not recorded whose cells these are; they may come from a transplant donor. Sequencing used blood, either unsorted or a sorted T cell fraction (not recorded which). CDR3 protein: CASSPPGGGDEQYF. The CDR3 nucleotides read TGTGCCAGCAGTCCTCCAGGCGGGGGGGACGAGCAGTACTTC.